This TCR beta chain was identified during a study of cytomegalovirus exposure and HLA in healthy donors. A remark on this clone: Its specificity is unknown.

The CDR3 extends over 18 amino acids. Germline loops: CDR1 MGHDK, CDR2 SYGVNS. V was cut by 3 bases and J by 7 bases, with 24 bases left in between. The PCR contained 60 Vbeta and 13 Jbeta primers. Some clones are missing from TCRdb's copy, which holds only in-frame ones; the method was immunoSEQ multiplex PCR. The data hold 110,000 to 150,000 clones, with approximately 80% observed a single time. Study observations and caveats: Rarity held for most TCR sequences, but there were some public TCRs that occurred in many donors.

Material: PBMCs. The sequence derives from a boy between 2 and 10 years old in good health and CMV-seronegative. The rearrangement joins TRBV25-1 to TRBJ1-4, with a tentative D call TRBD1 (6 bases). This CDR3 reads CASSDYGGSTGRREKLFF. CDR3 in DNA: TGTGCCAGCAGTGACTACGGAGGTTCGACAGGCCGGCGTGAAAAACTGTTTTTT.